This TCR beta chain was captured by sequencing in a study of T cell responses to AZD1222 COVID-19 vaccine. The study, taken as a whole, reports: Across the whole spike, CD4 TCRs peaked at regions 160-218 and 743-854. Possibly, clonal diversity was underestimated; donors were largely white British and included more females.

J was trimmed by 7 bases and V by 6 bases; bases with no gene match: 9. The CDR3 has 14 residues. CDR1 and CDR2 from the germline V gene are MGHRA and YSYEKL. Clones were read by immunoSEQ multiplex PCR, and TCRdb kept only the in-frame ones, dropping some. Among around 95,000 clones listed, about 88% were seen once. Remarks on this clone: Its antigen is unknown.

The receptor comes from an adult in good health. Specimen: peripheral blood, collected on day 0 of AZD1222 vaccination. J is TRBJ1-1 and V is TRBV4-1; 9 bases align to TRBD1. Here the CDR3 reads CASRKTGGVGEAFF. In nucleotides, the CDR3 is TGCGCCAGCAGGAAAACAGGGGGCGTAGGTGAAGCTTTCTTT.